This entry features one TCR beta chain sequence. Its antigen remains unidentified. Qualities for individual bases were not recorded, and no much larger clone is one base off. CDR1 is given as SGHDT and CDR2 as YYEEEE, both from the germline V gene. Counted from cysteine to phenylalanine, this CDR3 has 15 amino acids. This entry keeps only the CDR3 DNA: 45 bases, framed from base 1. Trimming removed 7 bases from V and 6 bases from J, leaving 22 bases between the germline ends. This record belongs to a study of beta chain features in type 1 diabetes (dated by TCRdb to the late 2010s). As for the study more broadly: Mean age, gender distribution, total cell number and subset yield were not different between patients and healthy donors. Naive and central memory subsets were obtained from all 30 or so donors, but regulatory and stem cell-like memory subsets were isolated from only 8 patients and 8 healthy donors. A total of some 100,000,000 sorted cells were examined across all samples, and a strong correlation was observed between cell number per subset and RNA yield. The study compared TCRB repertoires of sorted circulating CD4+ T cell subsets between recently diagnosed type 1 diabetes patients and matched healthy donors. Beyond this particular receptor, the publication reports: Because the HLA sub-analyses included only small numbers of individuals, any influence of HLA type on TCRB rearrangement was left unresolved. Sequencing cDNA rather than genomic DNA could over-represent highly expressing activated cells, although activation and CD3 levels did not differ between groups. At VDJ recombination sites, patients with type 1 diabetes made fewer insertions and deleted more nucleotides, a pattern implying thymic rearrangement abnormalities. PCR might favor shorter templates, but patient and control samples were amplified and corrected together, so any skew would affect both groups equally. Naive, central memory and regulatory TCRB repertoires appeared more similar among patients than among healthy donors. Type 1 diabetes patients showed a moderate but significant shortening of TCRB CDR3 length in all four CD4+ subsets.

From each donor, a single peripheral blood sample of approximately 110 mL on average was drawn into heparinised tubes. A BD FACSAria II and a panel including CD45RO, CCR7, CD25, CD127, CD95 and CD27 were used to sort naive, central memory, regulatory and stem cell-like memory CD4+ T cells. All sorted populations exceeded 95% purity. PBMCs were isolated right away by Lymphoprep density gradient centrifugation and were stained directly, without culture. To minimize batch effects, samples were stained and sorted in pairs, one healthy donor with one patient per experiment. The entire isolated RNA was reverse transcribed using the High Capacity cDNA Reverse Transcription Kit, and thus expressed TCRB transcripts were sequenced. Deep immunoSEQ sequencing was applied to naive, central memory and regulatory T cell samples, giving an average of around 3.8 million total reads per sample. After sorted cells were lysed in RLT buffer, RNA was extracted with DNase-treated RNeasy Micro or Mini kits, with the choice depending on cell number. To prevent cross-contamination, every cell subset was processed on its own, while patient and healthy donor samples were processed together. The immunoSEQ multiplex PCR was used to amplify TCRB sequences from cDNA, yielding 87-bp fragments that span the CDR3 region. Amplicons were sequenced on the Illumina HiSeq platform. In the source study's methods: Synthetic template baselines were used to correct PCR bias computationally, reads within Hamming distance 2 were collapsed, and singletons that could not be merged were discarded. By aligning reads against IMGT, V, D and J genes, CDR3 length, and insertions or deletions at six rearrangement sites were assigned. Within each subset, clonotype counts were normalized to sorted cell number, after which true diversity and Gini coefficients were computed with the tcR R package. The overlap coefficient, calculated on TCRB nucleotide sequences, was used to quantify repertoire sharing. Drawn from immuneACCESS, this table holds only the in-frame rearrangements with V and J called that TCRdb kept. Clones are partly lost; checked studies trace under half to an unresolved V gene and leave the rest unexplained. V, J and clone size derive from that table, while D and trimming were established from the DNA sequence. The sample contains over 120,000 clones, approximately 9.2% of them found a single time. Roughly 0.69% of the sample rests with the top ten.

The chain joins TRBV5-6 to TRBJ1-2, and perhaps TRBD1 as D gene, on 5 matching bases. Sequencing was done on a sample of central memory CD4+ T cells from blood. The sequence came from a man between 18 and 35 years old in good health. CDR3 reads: CASGYKRGFYNGYTF. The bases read TGTGCCAGCGGATACAAACGGGGGTTCTATAATGGCTACACCTTC. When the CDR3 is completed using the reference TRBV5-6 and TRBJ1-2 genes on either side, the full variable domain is DAGVTQSPTHLIKTRGQQVTLRCSPKSGHDTVSWYQQALGQGPQFIFQYYEEEERQRGNFPDRFSGHQFPNYSSELNVNALLLGDSALYLCASGYKRGFYNGYTFGSGTRLTVV.